The rows below give T cell receptor beta chains drawn from one sample of a study of blood T cell repertoires in COVID-19. Repertoires were generated with immunoSEQ multiplex PCR, while TCRdb's copy carries only in-frame clones and drops some. The sample has 98,000 or so clones, 84% seen once. Source material: peripheral blood. The receptors here all came from a man aged 55 to 70 with acute or convalescent COVID-19. Each CDR3 is given with its conserved first and last residue. A D gene is named only where the DNA matches it firmly. Clone size, where shown, is once, few, many, or a class for clones that have expanded.

>TRBJ1-1|TRBD1|TRBV10-1|.
TGCGCCAGCAGTGAGGAGGGGGCCGCTGAAGCTTTCTTT
CASSEEGAAEAFF
>TRBJ1-1|.|TRBV18|.
TGTGCCAGCTCGGACAGAGAGAACACTGAAGCTTTCTTT
CASSDRENTEAFF
>TRBJ2-2|TRBD2|TRBV7-2|.
TGTGCCAGCAGCCCGTACCGGACTAGCGGGAGCCGCACCGGGGAGCTGTTTTTT
CASSPYRTSGSRTGELFF
>TRBJ1-1|TRBD1|TRBV2|.
TGTGCCAGCAGCGGGACAGGGGTCGGCACTGAAGCTTTCTTT
CASSGTGVGTEAFF
>TRBJ2-5|TRBD2|TRBV3-1/TRBV3-2|.
TGTGCCAGCAGCCAAGATCGGGGCGGGAGCTCTGAGACCCAGTACTTC
CASSQDRGGSSETQYF
>TRBJ1-2|TRBD1|TRBV3-1/TRBV3-2|.
TGTGCCAGCAGCCAGATCGACAGGGACTATGGCTACACCTTC
CASSQIDRDYGYTF
>TRBJ2-1|TRBD2|TRBV5-1|.
TGCGCCAGCAGCTCATGGACTAGCGGTAATGAGCAGTTCTTC
CASSSWTSGNEQFF
>TRBJ1-1|.|TRBV5-1|few
TGCGCCAGCAGCTTGGTGGGAGAAGGGTACACTGAAGCTTTCTTT
CASSLVGEGYTEAFF
>TRBJ2-1|TRBD2|TRBV27|.
TGTGCCAGCAGTTTATCCACTAGCGAGTGGAGGTTCTTC
CASSLSTSEWRFF
>TRBJ2-7|TRBD2|TRBV18|.
TGTGCCAGCTCACCGGGAGGGAGTAGCGGGAGAGAGTACTTC
CASSPGGSSGREYF
>TRBJ1-5|.|TRBV5-1|.
TGCGCCAGCAGCTTAGAGGGTGGTCAGCCCCAGCATTTT
CASSLEGGQPQHF
>TRBJ2-7|.|TRBV28|.
TGTGCCAGCAGTTTCGACATTTCCTACGAGCAGTACTTC
CASSFDISYEQYF
>TRBJ1-1|.|TRBV27|.
TGTGCCAGCAGTTTATATCAGGATAACACTGAAGCTTTCTTT
CASSLYQDNTEAFF
>TRBJ2-7|TRBD1|TRBV28|.
TGTGCCAGCAGGATATCCGGGACAGGGATCTACGAGCAGTACTTC
CASRISGTGIYEQYF
>TRBJ1-1|TRBD1|TRBV7-9|.
TGTGCCAGCAGCTACAGGGGGACGGCTGAAGCTTTCTTT
CASSYRGTAEAFF
>TRBJ2-4|TRBD2|TRBV15|once
TGTGCCACCAGCAGAGTTTCTAGCGGGAGTACTCAGTACTTC
CATSRVSSGSTQYF
>TRBJ1-5|.|TRBV9|.
TGTGCCAGCAGCGTCGGAGCAGGGGATCAGCCCCAGCATTTT
CASSVGAGDQPQHF
>TRBJ2-2|.|TRBV5-1|.
TGCGCCAGCAGCTTGGAAGCTCTAGCCGGGATCCCCGGGGAGCTGTTTTTT
CASSLEALAGIPGELFF
>TRBJ1-1|TRBD1|TRBV24-1|.
TGTGCCACCAGTGATAATGACAGGGCAGGAGCTTTCTTT
CATSDNDRAGAFF
>TRBJ2-7|.|TRBV10-3|.
TGTGCCATCAAGGGGACTTACAGCTCCTACGAGCAGTACTTC
CAIKGTYSSYEQYF
>TRBJ2-7|TRBD2|TRBV2|.
TGTGCCAGCAATTCGCGGGAGGGCCCGAACTTC
CASNSREGPNF
>TRBJ2-5|TRBD1|TRBV5-4|.
TGTGCCAGCAGCTTGGAGACAGGGCCGGTAGAGACCCAGTACTTC
CASSLETGPVETQYF
>TRBJ2-1|TRBD1|TRBV10-3|few
TGTGCCATTAGGACAGGGACGCACAATGAGCAGTTCTTC
CAIRTGTHNEQFF
>TRBJ2-3|TRBD2|TRBV9|.
TGTGCCAGCAGCGCGACTAGCGGGAGGGATACGCAGTATTTT
CASSATSGRDTQYF
>TRBJ2-1|.|TRBV19|once
TGTGCCAGTAGTATAGTAGTAGCTAATGAGCAGTTCTTC
CASSIVVANEQFF
>TRBJ1-1|TRBD1|TRBV5-1|.
TGCGCCAGCAGACAGACAGGGGGCTCCACTGAAGCTTTCTTT
CASRQTGGSTEAFF
>TRBJ1-4|TRBD1|TRBV3-1/TRBV3-2|.
TGTGCCAGCAGCCTTCGGACAGGGCGAAAACTGTTTTTT
CASSLRTGRKLFF
>TRBJ2-3|TRBD1|TRBV5-4|.
TGTGCCAGCAGCCGAGCCGGGACAGCAAGCACAGATACGCAGTATTTT
CASSRAGTASTDTQYF
>TRBJ2-1|.|TRBV6-5|.
TGTGCCAGCAGTTATCAGGGAGGCCTAGATTACAATGAGCAGTTCTTC
CASSYQGGLDYNEQFF
>TRBJ2-7|TRBD1|TRBV5-1|.
TGCGCCAGCAGCCCGGGACAGGGGGCGAGCTACGAGCAGTACTTC
CASSPGQGASYEQYF
>TRBJ2-1|.|TRBV5-6|.
TGTGCCAGCAGCTTAAGGCGGAGCTCCTACAATGAGCAGTTCTTC
CASSLRRSSYNEQFF
>TRBJ2-7|.|TRBV4-2|.
TGTGCCAGCAGCCAAGTTTCCGGGAGCTCCTACGAGCAGTACTTC
CASSQVSGSSYEQYF
>TRBJ1-2|.|TRBV4-1|.
TGCGCCAGCAGCCAAGAAGGCGGAGGGTCTAACTATGGCTACACCTTC
CASSQEGGGSNYGYTF
>TRBJ2-6|.|TRBV6-1|.
TGTGCCAGCAGTGAAAGGGGAGGGGGCTCTGGGGCCAACGTCCTGACTTTC
CASSERGGGSGANVLTF
>TRBJ1-2|.|TRBV29-1|.
TGCAGCGCAGGGACACCCTCGCCCGCCTATGGCTACACCTTC
CSAGTPSPAYGYTF
>TRBJ2-1|.|TRBV6-5|.
TGTGCCAGCAGTTACTCGGGGGGTTGGGGCAATGAGCAGTTCTTC
CASSYSGGWGNEQFF
>TRBJ2-2|.|TRBV10-3|.
TGTGCCATCAGTGAGTCCTCAGGGGGGATTGGCACCGGGGAGCTGTTTTTT
CAISESSGGIGTGELFF
>TRBJ1-1|.|TRBV6-5|.
TGTGCCAGCAGTCTAGACAGGTCTACTGAAGCTTTCTTT
CASSLDRSTEAFF
>TRBJ2-5|.|TRBV27|.
TGTGCCAGCAGCTCGGACTATGAAGAGACCCAGTACTTC
CASSSDYEETQYF
>TRBJ2-2|TRBD2|TRBV25-1|.
TGTGCCAGCAGTGAATGGGCTAGCGGGAGGGCCAGGTCCGGGGAGCTGTTTTTT
CASSEWASGRARSGELFF
>TRBJ1-2|.|TRBV21-1|.
TGTGCCAGCAGCTTCATGGGGCGGGGGGAAAACTATGGCTACACCTTC
CASSFMGRGENYGYTF
>TRBJ2-1|.|TRBV28|.
TGTGCCAGCAGTTTGGGTCTTGGCGGGATTAAGTACAATGAGCAGTTCTTC
CASSLGLGGIKYNEQFF
>TRBJ2-1|.|TRBV7-2|.
TGTGCCAGCAGCTTATTACTAGCCTCCTACAATGAGCAGTTCTTC
CASSLLLASYNEQFF
>TRBJ1-1|TRBD1|TRBV30|.
TGTGCCTGGACGGTCGGGACAGGGGGCGTCATGGAAGCTTTCTTT
CAWTVGTGGVMEAFF
>TRBJ1-5|.|TRBV14|.
TGTGCCAGCAGCCAAGCTTTAAGAGAACAGCCCCAGCATTTT
CASSQALREQPQHF
>TRBJ1-2|.|TRBV5-1|.
TGCGCCAGCAGCTTAGGGGTATATGGCTACACCTTC
CASSLGVYGYTF
>TRBJ2-1|.|TRBV19|.
TGTGCCAGTGCCACAGGGACCTTTCGTAATGAGCAGTTCTTC
CASATGTFRNEQFF
>TRBJ1-1|.|TRBV5-6|once
TGTGCCAGCAGCTCCCGGAGGAATTTAGAGGGCCTAGAGTACACTGAAGCTTTCTTT
CASSSRRNLEGLEYTEAFF